Below, 14 T cell receptor beta chains from the same sample are listed, as sequenced in a study of OX40 agonist ivuxolimab in advanced cancers. Libraries were prepared through the immunoSEQ multiplex PCR assay. This immuneACCESS table, as held by TCRdb, lists in-frame sequences with V and J called but not all clones. Of the missing ones, under half trace to an unresolved V gene in checked studies; the others have no known cause. The table for this sample lists 55,000 to 75,000 clones; roughly nine tenths of them were counted only once. Approximately 1.3% of the sample goes to the ten largest clones. The material sequenced was CD4+ or CD8+ T cells sorted from blood, taken in a trial of the OX40 agonist ivuxolimab. The receptors were sampled from an adult with an advanced solid tumor such as melanoma, head and neck, liver or kidney cancer.

The CDR3: CASSHRWMNTEAFF. DNA of the CDR3: TGTGCCAGCAGCCATCGGTGGATGAACACTGAAGCTTTCTTT. The chain uses TRBV14 and TRBJ1-1; no definite D call. The CDR3 contains 14 residues. V was clipped by 3 bases and J by 0 bases, with 8 bases between them. Germline loops: CDR1 SGHDN, CDR2 FVKESK.

The chain links TRBV7-9 to TRBJ2-5; tentatively, D is TRBD2 (5 bases). Germline CDR1 and CDR2: SEHNR and FQNEAQ (reference sequence). Trimming took off 1 base at V and 2 bases at J, with 8 bases between the two ends. The length of the CDR3 is 14 residues. CDR3 DNA sequence: TGTGCCAGCAGCTTAGTCCCGGGGCAAGAGACCCAGTACTTC. Translated: CASSLVPGQETQYF.

This chain connects TRBV20-1 to TRBJ2-1; D might be TRBD1 or TRBD2, each matching 5 bases. CDR3 length equals 11 residues. Trimming removed 5 bases from V and 11 bases from J, with 13 bases in between. In germline, CDR1 is DFQATT, CDR2 SNEGSKA (reference sequence). The CDR3 sequence is CSAPEGPKQFF. The CDR3, as DNA: TGCAGTGCTCCCGAGGGACCAAAGCAGTTCTTC.

The gene calls are TRBV5-1 and TRBJ2-7; 11 bases align to TRBD2. Germline V gene sequence: CDR1 SGHRS, CDR2 YFSETQ. The CDR3 contains 15 residues. With V trimmed by 4 bases and J by 9 bases, 12 bases remained unmatched. Written as DNA, the CDR3 is TGCGCCAGCAGCCAGGAACCGGGACTAGCGGAGACGCAGTACTTC. This codes for CASSQEPGLAETQYF.

This clone was seen only a few times. V gene TRBV5-1 combines with J gene TRBJ2-1; 12 nucleotides line up with TRBD1. The germline V gene has CDR1 SGHRS and CDR2 YFSETQ. This CDR3 is 15 amino acids long. V was clipped by 0 bases and J by 8 bases; unmatched bases: 3. CDR3 protein: CASSLAGTGGDEQFF. Written as DNA, the CDR3 is TGCGCCAGCAGCTTGGCCGGGACAGGGGGCGATGAGCAGTTCTTC.

The V and J genes are TRBV14 and TRBJ2-1; a weak D match, TRBD1 (6 bases). Trimming took 0 bases from V and 13 from J, leaving 13 bases between them. This CDR3 is 13 amino acids long. The germline gives CDR1 SGHDN, CDR2 FVKESK. The CDR3 is CASSQDLVGQQFF. In DNA form, the CDR3 reads TGTGCCAGCAGCCAAGATCTAGTGGGACAACAGTTCTTC. The full variable domain, its missing parts supplied by reference TRBV14 and TRBJ2-1, is EAGVTQFPSHSVIEKGQTVTLRCDPISGHDNLYWYRRVMGKEIKFLLHFVKESKQDESGMPNNRFLAERTGGTYSTLKVQPAELEDSGVYFCASSQDLVGQQFFGPGTRLTVL.

This clone was found a few times. The chain is built from TRBV7-2 and TRBJ1-2; no clear D. The germline CDR1 and CDR2 sequences are SGHTA and FQGNSA. This CDR3 region has 17 residues. The V end was cut by 0 bases, the J end by 4 bases, with 18 bases between. CDR3 nucleotides: TGTGCCAGCAGCTTAGCGGCAGGAGTTGTCGGAGGCTATGGCTACACCTTC. Its protein is CASSLAAGVVGGYGYTF.

The CDR3 DNA is TGCGCCAGCAGCCTGGGACAGGGGCGGGGGGAGCAGTTCTTC. This codes for CASSLGQGRGEQFF. The chain uses TRBV5-1 and TRBJ2-1; TRBD1 agrees at 10 bases. The J segment lost 10 bases and the V segment lost 4 bases, leaving 8 bases of the junction unmatched. Per the germline V gene, CDR1 is SGHRS and CDR2 is YFSETQ. This CDR3 spans 14 amino acids.

The rearrangement joins TRBV5-6 to TRBJ2-6; D not resolved. The germline V and J ends were trimmed by 1 base and 4 bases, with 9 bases remaining between them. The CDR3 sequence is 15 residues long. Germline assignment: CDR1 SGHDT and CDR2 YYEEEE. The CDR3 sequence: CASSLPSDGANVLTF. CDR3 sequence (DNA): TGTGCCAGCAGCTTGCCCAGTGACGGGGCCAACGTCCTGACTTTC. Full variable domain (missing parts from reference TRBV5-6 and TRBJ2-6): DAGVTQSPTHLIKTRGQQVTLRCSPKSGHDTVSWYQQALGQGPQFIFQYYEEEERQRGNFPDRFSGHQFPNYSSELNVNALLLGDSALYLCASSLPSDGANVLTFGAGSRLTVL.

In its sample, this clone was seen once. This chain uses TRBV7-3 with TRBJ2-2; D uncertain. Per germline, CDR1 SGHTA and CDR2 FQGTGA. V shed 5 bases and J shed 4 bases, with 11 bases lying between them. The CDR3 contains 14 residues. The CDR3 DNA reads TGTGCCAGCAGCCCCACGGACCTCACCGGGGAGCTGTTTTTT. Encoded protein: CASSPTDLTGELFF.

In DNA, the CDR3 is TGTGCCAGTACCTCAGGCTATGGCTACACCTTC. As protein: CASTSGYGYTF. V usage is TRBV19 and J usage is TRBJ1-2; D gene ambiguous. V gave up 7 bases and J gave up 4 bases, with 7 bases separating them. From germline, CDR1 is LNHDA and CDR2 SQIVND (reference sequence). The CDR3 extends over 11 amino acids.

The V and J genes are TRBV5-4 and TRBJ1-2, with D possibly being TRBD1 (5 bases). The germline gives CDR1 SGHNT, CDR2 YYREEE (reference sequence). V dropped 0 bases and J dropped 3 bases, with 12 bases sitting between them. This CDR3 region has 15 residues. CDR3 amino acids: CASSLAAGYDYGYTF. DNA of the CDR3: TGTGCCAGCAGCTTGGCGGCAGGGTATGACTATGGCTACACCTTC.

The chain joins TRBV5-1 to TRBJ2-7, with TRBD1 matching 11 bases. The CDR3 length is 15 residues. J gave up 6 bases and V 2 bases, and 7 bases lay outside the gene matches. The germline V gene has CDR1 SGHRS and CDR2 YFSETQ. The CDR3 region is CASSLGRDRGTEQYF. DNA for the CDR3: TGCGCCAGCAGCTTAGGCCGGGACAGGGGGACCGAGCAGTACTTC.

V and J are TRBV5-1 and TRBJ2-2; TRBD1 aligns across 7 bases. V shed 5 bases, J shed 5 bases, and the junction held 9 bases outside the gene matches. Germline V gene sequence: CDR1 SGHRS, CDR2 YFSETQ. The CDR3 covers 15 residues. The DNA of the CDR3 is TGCGCCAGCAGACCTGACAGGGCCCCAACCGGGGAGCTGTTTTTT. Translating it yields CASRPDRAPTGELFF.